There are a few counts of the clone carrying this T cell receptor beta chain. The CDR3 consists of 16 residues. Losses at the gene ends were 5 bases for V and 6 bases for J; bases not matched to a gene: 8. Looked up from germline, CDR1 is SGHRS and CDR2 is YFSETQ. The sample comes from a study of blood T cells in healthy people across ages. A sample-barcoded 5' primer and a J-beta primer mix were used in a second PCR of about 7 to 12 cycles. MiXCR was run by TCRdb on the 5' RACE reads, yielding one entry per CDR3 protein. Counted here are 790,000 or so distinct CDR3 sequences, about 45% occurring once; the ten biggest clones make up around 18%. Extraction yielded at least 5 micrograms of total RNA per sample.

The specimen sequenced was blood. The receptor was derived from an older man in good health. The chain combines TRBV5-1 with TRBJ2-1; 13 bases map to TRBD2. CDR3 sequence reads: CASSRTSGRGTNEQFF. CDR3 nucleotides: TGCGCCAGCAGTAGAACTAGCGGGAGGGGGACCAATGAGCAGTTCTTC.